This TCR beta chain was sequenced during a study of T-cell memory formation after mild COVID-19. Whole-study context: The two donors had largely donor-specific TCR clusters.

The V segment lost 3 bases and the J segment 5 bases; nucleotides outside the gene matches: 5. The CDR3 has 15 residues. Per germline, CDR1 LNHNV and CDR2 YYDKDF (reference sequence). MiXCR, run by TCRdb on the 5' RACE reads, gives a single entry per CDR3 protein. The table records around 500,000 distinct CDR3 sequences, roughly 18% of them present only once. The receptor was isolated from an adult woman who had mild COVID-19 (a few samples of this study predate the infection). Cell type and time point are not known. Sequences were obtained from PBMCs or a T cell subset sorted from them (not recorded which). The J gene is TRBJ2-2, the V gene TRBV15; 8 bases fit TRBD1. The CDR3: CATSSNTGGTGELFF. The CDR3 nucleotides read TGTGCCACCAGCAGTAACACAGGGGGTACCGGGGAGCTGTTTTTT.